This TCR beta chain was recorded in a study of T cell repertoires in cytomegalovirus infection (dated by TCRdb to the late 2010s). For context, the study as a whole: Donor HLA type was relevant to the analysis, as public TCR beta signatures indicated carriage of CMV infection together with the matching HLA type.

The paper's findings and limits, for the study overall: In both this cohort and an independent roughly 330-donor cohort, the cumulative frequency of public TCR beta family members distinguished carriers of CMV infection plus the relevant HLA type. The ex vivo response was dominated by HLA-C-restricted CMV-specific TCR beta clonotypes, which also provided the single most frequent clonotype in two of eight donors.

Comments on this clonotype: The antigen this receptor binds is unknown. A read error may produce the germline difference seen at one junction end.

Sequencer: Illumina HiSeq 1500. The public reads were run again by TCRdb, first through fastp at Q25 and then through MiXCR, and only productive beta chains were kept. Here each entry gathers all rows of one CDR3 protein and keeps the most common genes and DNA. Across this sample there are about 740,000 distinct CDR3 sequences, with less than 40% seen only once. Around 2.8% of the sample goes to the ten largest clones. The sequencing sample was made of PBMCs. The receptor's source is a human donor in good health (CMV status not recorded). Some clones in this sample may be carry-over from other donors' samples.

The CDR3 protein: CASSQAGTGFYSSPLHF. The DNA sequence reads TGTGCCAGCAGCCAAGCCGGGACCGGGTTTTATAGTTCACCCCTCCACTTT. Recombination connected TRBV4-2 to TRBJ1-6; TRBD1 could be the D gene, as 5 bases match. From its cysteine to its phenylalanine, the CDR3 spans 17 amino acids. Only the CDR3 DNA is retained, 51 bases long and in frame from the first base. Per the germline V gene, LGHNA is the CDR1 and YNFKEQ is the CDR2.